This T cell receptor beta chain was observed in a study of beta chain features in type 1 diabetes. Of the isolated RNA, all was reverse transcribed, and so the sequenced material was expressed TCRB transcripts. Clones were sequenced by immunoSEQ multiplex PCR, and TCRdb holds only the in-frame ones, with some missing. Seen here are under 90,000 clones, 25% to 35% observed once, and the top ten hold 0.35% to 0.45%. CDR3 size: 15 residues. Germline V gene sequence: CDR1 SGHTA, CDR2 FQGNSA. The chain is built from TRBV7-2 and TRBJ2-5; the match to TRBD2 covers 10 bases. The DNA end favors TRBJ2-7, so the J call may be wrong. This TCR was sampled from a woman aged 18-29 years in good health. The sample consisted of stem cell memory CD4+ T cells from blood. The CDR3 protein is CASSLASSGSHEQYF. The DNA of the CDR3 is TGTGCCAGCAGCTTAGCGTCTAGCGGGAGCCACGAGCAGTACTTC.